The clone carrying this T cell receptor (beta chain) was detected only a few times. Just one base apart from a much larger clone, this may be a read error. This entry belongs to a study of metastatic and nonmetastatic thyroid tumors. Thyroid surgery took place with no prior treatment in any patient. Original analysis: To classify distant metastasis in papillary thyroid cancer, a model was built from CDR3 differences across clinicopathological groups. TCRdb re-called the PCR reads through MiXCR. It is TCRdb's table, rather than the study itself, that gives the V and J calls and clone size. The sample lists about 15,000 clones, around a quarter occurring once. In germline, CDR1 is MNHGY, CDR2 SAAAGT. The CDR3 has 15 residues.

Specimen: tumor tissue. This clonotype was sampled from a female donor with papillary thyroid cancer or a benign thyroid nodule (not recorded which). Some clones in this sample may be carry-over from other donors' samples. The chain carries TRBV6-8 and TRBJ1-4; perhaps TRBD1 as D (6 bases). This chain's CDR3 is CVSRHPGQGSEKLFF. The DNA for the CDR3 is TGTGTGAGCCGACACCCGGGACAAGGGAGTGAAAAACTGTTTTTT.